This TCR beta chain was captured by sequencing in a study of OX40 agonist ivuxolimab in advanced cancers. The wider study: Checkpoint inhibitors had been given previously to about 38% of patients.

Samples of blood were obtained at baseline, on cycle 4 day 1, and on cycle 7 day 1. Only in-frame clones appear in the TCRdb table, and some are missing; sequencing was by immunoSEQ multiplex PCR. The table lists under 20,000 clones, over 55% of them singletons. In the case of this clone: Antigen specificity is unknown.

The length of the CDR3 is 11 residues. The V gene's germline CDR1 is GTSNPN and CDR2 SVGIG (reference sequence). The germline V and J ends were trimmed by 5 bases and 10 bases, with 14 bases remaining between them. Overall study findings and caveats: With doses of 0.1 to 3.0 mg/kg, CD4+ and CD8+ blood T cells had undergone clonal expansion by week 6.

This TCR came from an adult with an advanced solid tumor such as melanoma, head and neck, liver or kidney cancer. The sequences come from CD4+ or CD8+ T cells sorted from blood, collected in a trial of the OX40 agonist ivuxolimab. This chain connects TRBV30 to TRBJ1-1; D is uncertain. The DNA for the CDR3 is TGTGCCTGGGAAGGGCAGCCCCCAGCTTTCTTT. Residues: CAWEGQPPAFF.